The 18 T cell receptor beta chains below all came from one sample that was sequenced in a study of technical replicates of blood from several donors. Repertoires were generated with immunoSEQ multiplex PCR, while TCRdb's copy carries only in-frame clones and drops some. There are over 10,000 clones in the sample; about 95% occur only once, and around 7% lies in the top ten. Material: PBMCs. These receptors were collected from a human donor in good health.

The gene calls are TRBV5-4 and TRBJ2-2; tentative D call: TRBD2 (7 bases). The length of the CDR3 is 15 residues. V was cut by 0 bases and J by 6 bases, with 12 bases left in between. Germline lookup yields CDR1 SGHNT and CDR2 YYREEE (reference sequence). The CDR3 coding sequence is TGTGCCAGCAGCTTGGCCGGGGGGCAGGCCGGGGAGCTGTTTTTT. Protein: CASSLAGGQAGELFF.

This CDR3 reads CASSQDIVSNQPQHF. The CDR3 region has the DNA TGCGCCAGCAGCCAAGATATAGTTAGCAATCAGCCCCAGCATTTT. The chain combines TRBV4-1 with TRBJ1-5; D uncertain. This CDR3 has 15 amino acids. V dropped 0 bases and J dropped 0 bases, with 6 bases sitting between them. In germline, CDR1 is MGHRA, CDR2 YSYEKL.

The gene calls are TRBV10-1 and TRBJ2-1, with TRBD1 as a possible D gene (6 bases). V lost 9 bases to trimming and J lost 1 base, with 13 bases between them. This CDR3 is built from 14 residues. CDR1 and CDR2 (germline): WNHNN, SYGVQD (reference sequence). This CDR3 is CARFTGHSYNEQFF. The CDR3 DNA is TGCGCCAGATTTACGGGACATTCCTACAATGAGCAGTTCTTC.

This clone was seen just once. The rearrangement links TRBV29-1 to TRBJ2-1, with 8 nucleotides matching TRBD2. V lost 7 bases and J lost 12; bases outside the gene matches: 5. Germline V gives CDR1 SQVTM, CDR2 ANQGSEA. There are 10 residues in the CDR3. CDR3 in DNA: TGCAGCGCTGGACTAGCTGCGCAGTTCTTC. Residues: CSAGLAAQFF.

The chain is built from TRBV10-1 and TRBJ1-1; D unclear. V lost 0 bases and J lost 2, with 16 bases in between. Per the germline V gene, CDR1 is WNHNN and CDR2 is SYGVQD (reference sequence). CDR3 length: 17 residues. The CDR3 is CASSESKRARGNTEAFF. CDR3 nucleotides: TGCGCCAGCAGTGAGTCGAAGCGGGCGCGGGGAAACACTGAAGCTTTCTTT.

V gene TRBV18 combines with J gene TRBJ2-7; unclear D gene. Germline V gene lookup returns CDR1 KGHSH and CDR2 LQKENI. Trimming pared 2 bases from V and 5 bases from J, leaving 13 bases between. The CDR3 covers 14 residues. CDR3 DNA sequence: TGTGCCAGCTCACCAAACGGCAGGATAGACGAGCAGTACTTC. As protein: CASSPNGRIDEQYF.

This clone was recorded once. The rearrangement uses TRBV2 and TRBJ1-5, with a weak D call TRBD1 (6 bases). The CDR3 is made up of 14 amino acids. V lost 4 bases and J 7 bases, leaving 14 bases between the germline ends. Germline assignment: CDR1 SNHLY and CDR2 FYNNEI. The CDR3 DNA is TGTGCCAGCAGTGGGCAGGGTCAGGGGCAGCCCCAGCATTTT. Its protein product is CASSGQGQGQPQHF.

The rearrangement uses TRBV29-1 and TRBJ2-3; 9 nucleotides align to TRBD1. J gave up 3 bases and V 6 bases, and 10 bases lay outside the gene matches. Germline V gene sequence: CDR1 SQVTM, CDR2 ANQGSEA. CDR3 length equals 15 residues. CDR3 coding DNA: TGCAGCGTGAAGCGACAGGGGGGCGAGACAGATACGCAGTATTTT. Translated, it gives CSVKRQGGETDTQYF.

This chain links TRBV6-5 with TRBJ2-7; the D gene is possibly TRBD2 (6 bases). The CDR3 contains 14 residues. The germline CDR1 and CDR2 sequences are MNHEY and SVGAGI. The V end was cut by 5 bases, the J end by 12 bases, with 23 bases between. DNA for the CDR3: TGTGCCAGCAGTCGTATAGCGGTAGGAGGTATTACGTACTTC. The encoded protein is CASSRIAVGGITYF.

The chain joins TRBV19 to TRBJ1-1; no clear D. In germline, CDR1 is LNHDA, CDR2 SQIVND (reference sequence). V lost 2 bases and J lost 4, with 11 bases in between. This CDR3 is built from 14 residues. The CDR3 sequence is CASSINPRGTEAFF. The DNA for the CDR3 is TGTGCCAGTAGTATAAACCCCCGAGGCACTGAAGCTTTCTTT.

The count of this clone is one. V is TRBV7-8 and J is TRBJ2-5, with 10 bases matching TRBD2. The CDR3 length is 17 residues. V dropped 4 bases and J dropped 2; count of bases not matched to a gene: 10. Germline V gene lookup returns CDR1 SGHVS and CDR2 FQNEAQ. The CDR3 DNA sequence: TGTGCCAGCAGCTGGGCCGGCCTAGCGGGAGCACAAGAGACCCAGTACTTC. Amino acid sequence: CASSWAGLAGAQETQYF.

This clone appeared once. The gene calls are TRBV4-1 and TRBJ2-4, with a weak D call TRBD2 (5 bases). This CDR3 is 15 amino acids long. Germline V gene sequence: CDR1 MGHRA, CDR2 YSYEKL. Trimming shortened V by 0 bases and J by 6 bases, and 12 bases separated the two germline ends. The CDR3 spells CASSQERGEANIQYF. As DNA, the CDR3 is TGCGCCAGCAGCCAAGAACGGGGTGAGGCAAACATTCAGTACTTC.

The V and J genes are TRBV28 and TRBJ2-7, with D possibly being TRBD1 (5 bases). From germline, CDR1 is MDHEN and CDR2 SYDVKM. The ends were cut back, 5 bases at V and 0 bases at J, with 14 bases in the middle. This CDR3 region has 15 residues. The CDR3 DNA is TGTGCCAGCAGTCTAACAGGAGATAACTCCTACGAGCAGTACTTC. This encodes CASSLTGDNSYEQYF.

V gene TRBV29-1 combines with J gene TRBJ1-1; possible D gene TRBD1, 6 bases. V gave up 8 bases and J gave up 0 bases, with 16 bases separating them. This CDR3 is 14 amino acids long. From germline, CDR1 is SQVTM and CDR2 ANQGSEA. This CDR3 is CSIRDTPVNTEAFF. The CDR3 DNA reads as TGCAGCATCCGGGACACACCCGTGAACACTGAAGCTTTCTTT.

J is TRBJ1-4 and V is TRBV28; 10 bases are a match to TRBD1. J gave up 0 bases and V 6 bases, and 7 bases lay outside the gene matches. This CDR3 contains 17 residues. Per the germline V gene, CDR1 is MDHEN and CDR2 is SYDVKM. The CDR3 here is CASRRQGAKATNEKLFF. In DNA, the CDR3 is TGTGCCAGCAGGAGACAGGGGGCGAAGGCAACTAATGAAAAACTGTTTTTT.

This rearrangement joins TRBV5-6 to TRBJ2-7; TRBD1 aligns across 9 bases. Per the germline V gene, CDR1 is SGHDT and CDR2 is YYEEEE. The ends lost 0 bases at V and 2 bases at J; junction bases unmatched: 3. There are 15 residues in the CDR3. The CDR3 bases are TGTGCCAGCAGCTTGGTCAGGGACAGGGCCTACGAGCAGTACTTC. It specifies CASSLVRDRAYEQYF.

The chain is built from TRBV2 and TRBJ1-1; D is perhaps TRBD1 (5 bases). This CDR3 comprises 14 residues. The V gene lost 3 bases and the J gene lost 4 bases, with 12 bases spanning the gap. Germline CDR1 reads SNHLY; CDR2 reads FYNNEI. In DNA, the CDR3 is TGTGCCAGCAGTGAGATGGGGGAGGGCACTGAAGCTTTCTTT. It is translated as CASSEMGEGTEAFF.

This chain joins TRBV10-1 and TRBJ2-7, with D unclear. Trimming removed 3 bases from V and 5 bases from J, with 11 bases in between. The germline gives CDR1 WNHNN, CDR2 SYGVQD (reference sequence). The CDR3 sequence is 13 residues long. The CDR3 here is CASSDGSQDEQYF. The CDR3 nucleotides are TGCGCCAGCAGTGATGGATCCCAGGACGAGCAGTACTTC.